The rows below give T cell receptor beta chains drawn from one sample of a study of blood T cell repertoires in COVID-19. Profiling relied on immunoSEQ multiplex PCR, and the TCRdb table lists in-frame clones only, not all of them. The sample consists of about 280,000 clones, about nine tenths of them appearing once. The specimen sequenced was PBMCs or T cells enriched from blood (not recorded which). Every receptor here comes from a woman aged 55-75 years who had recovered from COVID-19. Both conserved end residues are trimmed from each CDR3. The order of the fields is V gene, J gene, CDR3 protein.

v_call: TRBV5-1
j_call: TRBJ2-3
cdr3_aa: ASSPLGDRVTDTQY

v_call: TRBV9
j_call: TRBJ1-2
cdr3_aa: ASSVGGAYGYT

v_call: TRBV24-1
j_call: TRBJ2-3
cdr3_aa: ATSDPGTSGTDTQY

v_call: TRBV7-8
j_call: TRBJ1-5
cdr3_aa: ASSLALGQQYSNQPQH

v_call: TRBV7-9
j_call: TRBJ1-2
cdr3_aa: ASSRGQGGYT

v_call: TRBV4-2
j_call: TRBJ2-1
cdr3_aa: ASSQGLAGAYNEQF

v_call: TRBV28
j_call: TRBJ2-7
cdr3_aa: ASSLGRLGEQY

v_call: TRBV28
j_call: TRBJ2-5
cdr3_aa: ASSFSYGQLSTQY

v_call: TRBV28
j_call: TRBJ1-2
cdr3_aa: ASSSHTPYRKANYGYT

v_call: TRBV20-1
j_call: TRBJ2-5
cdr3_aa: SASKTGVQETQY

v_call: TRBV9
j_call: TRBJ1-1
cdr3_aa: ASGGQSGTEAF

v_call: TRBV4-1
j_call: TRBJ2-5
cdr3_aa: ASSQAQGYLETQY

v_call: TRBV21-1
j_call: TRBJ1-3
cdr3_aa: ASSKGGTHLPRVFSGNTIY

v_call: TRBV27
j_call: TRBJ2-7
cdr3_aa: ASSGGVVYEQY

v_call: TRBV5-1
j_call: TRBJ2-5
cdr3_aa: ASSLASGTPFRETQY

v_call: TRBV4-1
j_call: TRBJ2-1
cdr3_aa: ASSHQRTAYNEQF

v_call: TRBV28
j_call: TRBJ2-2
cdr3_aa: ASSPGLATTGELF

v_call: TRBV9
j_call: TRBJ2-2
cdr3_aa: ASSAQGSAGPGELF

v_call: TRBV28
j_call: TRBJ1-2
cdr3_aa: ASSLDMAGNYGYT

v_call: TRBV5-1
j_call: TRBJ1-1
cdr3_aa: ASSLAVEGVEAF

v_call: TRBV28
j_call: TRBJ1-3
cdr3_aa: ASSQGQGVSSIY